The 26 T cell receptor beta chains in this list originate from one sample, sequenced in a study of breast tumors, draining lymph nodes, adjacent tissues. Each CDR3 protein is one row after TCRdb ran MiXCR on the multiplex PCR reads. The table includes around 230,000 distinct CDR3 sequences, around 32% detected once. Breast cancer patients provided tissue from their axillary draining lymph nodes. Material: axillary lymph node tissue. These receptors all come from a female donor with breast cancer. Some clones in this sample may be carry-over from other donors' samples.

In the case of this clonotype: This may stem from a read error, because a much larger clone lies one nucleotide away. The chain recombines TRBV20-1 with TRBJ1-2; unclear D gene. This CDR3 is 12 amino acids long. CDR1 is DFQATT, CDR2 SNEGSKA, per germline (reference sequence). This chain's CDR3 is CSAPWPVYGSTF. The CDR3 nucleotides are TGCAGTGCCCCCTGGCCAGTATACGGCTCCACCTTC.

With respect to this clonotype: A read error may explain this, as a much larger clone is one base away. The chain recombines TRBV20-1 with TRBJ2-7; D unresolved. The CDR3 sequence is 13 residues long. Germline V lookup: CDR1 DFQATT, CDR2 SNEGSKA (reference sequence). DNA for the CDR3: TGCAGTGCTAGTGAACTCACGGTCTACGCGCAGTACTTC. Translating gives CSASELTVYAQYF.

The rearrangement joins TRBV14 to TRBJ2-7; D may be TRBD1 (6 bases). There are 12 residues in the CDR3. Germline CDR1 reads SGHDN; CDR2 reads FVKESK. Trimming shortened V by 4 bases and J by 6 bases, and 10 bases separated the two germline ends. CDR3 sequence (DNA): TGTGCCAGCAGCCCCCCCAGGGGCGAGCAGTACTTC. Protein sequence: CASSPPRGEQYF.

This sequence joins TRBV7-2 and TRBJ2-3, with TRBD2 matching over 13 bases. The germline V gene encodes CDR1 SGHTA and CDR2 FQGNSA. Trimming took 6 bases from V and 11 from J; bases not matched to a gene: 11. This CDR3 has 15 amino acids. The CDR3 is CASSAGTSGMNEQYF. CDR3 nucleotides: TGTGCCAGCAGTGCCGGGACTAGCGGGATGAATGAGCAGTATTTT.

This clonotype was observed at least ten times. The chain joins TRBV7-2 to TRBJ1-2; D might be TRBD1 (5 bases). The CDR3 spans 15 residues. Germline V CDR1 and CDR2: SGHTA, FQGNSA. V lost 0 bases, J lost 4 bases, and 12 bases lay in between. The CDR3 DNA reads as TGTGCCAGCAGCTTAGCACCAGGGTGGGGCTATGGCTACACCTTC. It is translated as CASSLAPGWGYGYTF.

Details on this clonotype: This clone may be a read error of a much larger clone one base away. V gene TRBV19 combines with J gene TRBJ2-7; D perhaps matches TRBD1 (6 bases). Germline CDR1 is LNHDA and CDR2 is SQIVND (reference sequence). The CDR3 has 17 residues. The CDR3 DNA reads TGTGCCAGTAGTATGCGCGCCGGACAGAATTTCCCCTACGAGCAGTCCTTC. Translated: CASSMRAGQNFPYEQSF.

At least ten counts were recorded for this clonotype. V gene TRBV28 combines with J gene TRBJ2-7; 8 bases fit TRBD1. The CDR3 has 14 amino acids. V shed 1 base, J shed 3 bases, and the junction held 2 bases outside the gene matches. Germline V CDR1 and CDR2: MDHEN, SYDVKM. As DNA, the CDR3 is TGTGCCAGCAGTTTATCAGGGGGCGGCTACGAGCAGTACTTC. Translation: CASSLSGGGYEQYF. The variable domain in full, with the rest retrieved from reference TRBV28 and TRBJ2-7, is DVKVTQSSRYLVKRTGEKVFLECVQDMDHENMFWYRQDPGLGLRLIYFSYDVKMKEKGDIPEGYSVSREKKERFSLILESASTNQTSMYLCASSLSGGGYEQYFGPGTRLTVT.

Only a few counts were recorded for this clonotype. This chain connects TRBV20-1 to TRBJ1-1; D may be TRBD1 (5 bases). This CDR3 has 15 residues. The germline V gene has CDR1 DFQATT and CDR2 SNEGSKA (reference sequence). Trimming removed 6 bases from V and 4 bases from J, with 21 bases in between. The CDR3 protein is CSAPPGLEAGTEAFF. The CDR3 coding sequence is TGCAGTGCCCCCCCGGGACTAGAGGCCGGCACTGAAGCTTTCTTT.

This clonotype was seen just once. No conserved phenylalanine or tryptophan is present at the end of the CDR3, so a read error is the likely explanation. The chain has TRBV20-1 and TRBJ2-5; no definite D call. The CDR3 runs 12 residues. The germline gives CDR1 DFQATT, CDR2 SNEGSKA (reference sequence). The CDR3 nucleotides read TGTAGTGCGCACCTAGGGCAAGAGACCCAGTACCTC. Its protein is CSAHLGQETQYL.

This clonotype was counted many times. This rearrangement joins TRBV15 to TRBJ2-7; D is undetermined. The germline V and J ends were trimmed by 0 bases and 2 bases, with 11 bases remaining between them. The CDR3 runs 15 residues. From germline, CDR1 is LNHNV and CDR2 YYDKDF (reference sequence). The CDR3 reads CATSRDRGAPYEQYF. CDR3 DNA sequence: TGTGCCACCAGCAGAGATCGCGGAGCCCCCTACGAGCAGTACTTC.

This clonotype was seen only a few times. The rearrangement joins TRBV4-2 to TRBJ1-1; the match to TRBD1 covers 7 bases. The germline V gene encodes CDR1 LGHNA and CDR2 YNFKEQ. The CDR3 spans 19 residues. Germline trimming cut 0 bases from V and 0 bases from J; bases unmatched to any gene: 13. The CDR3 DNA is TGTGCCAGCAGCCAAGATCCCCAGGGGAAGGGGACAGTGAACACTGAAGCTTTCTTT. Its translation: CASSQDPQGKGTVNTEAFF.

This clonotype has a count of ten or more. This sequence joins TRBV6-1 and TRBJ1-3; the D gene is possibly TRBD1 (5 bases). Germline V lookup: CDR1 MNHNS, CDR2 SASEGT. This CDR3 is built from 14 residues. In DNA form, the CDR3 reads TGTGTGGGGAAGGGGCCTACCCCGGGGGACACCATATATTTT. As protein: CVGKGPTPGDTIYF.

Regarding this clonotype: It may be a read error: a sequence one base away is much more abundant. This chain links TRBV6-1 with TRBJ2-7, with TRBD1 matching 11 bases. CDR1 and CDR2 (germline): MNHNS, SASEGT. The CDR3 is 16 residues long. In nucleotides, the CDR3 is TGTGCCGGCAGTGAAAAGCGAGGGACAGGGGGCTACGAGCAGTACTTC. It codes for CAGSEKRGTGGYEQYF.

This clonotype was counted between two and nine times. A much more abundant neighbour one base away suggests this may be a read error. The CDR3 DNA sequence: TGTGCCAGTAAGCGACTAGTGGGGGAGACCCAGTACTTC. Translated, it gives CASKRLVGETQYF. This chain connects TRBV6-5 to TRBJ2-5, with D maybe TRBD2 (6 bases). The germline gives CDR1 MNHEY, CDR2 SVGAGI. The CDR3 consists of 13 residues. V shed 9 bases and J shed 5 bases, with 16 bases lying between them.

This clonotype was counted many times. Its ends do not fully match the called genes, so a read error is possible. The DNA of the CDR3 is TGCGCCAGCAGCTCTACAGGGGCTCCCCCCCACTTT. As protein: CASSSTGAPPHF. The chain links TRBV4-3 to TRBJ1-6; 7 nucleotides agree with TRBD1. Germline V CDR1 and CDR2: LGHNA, YSLEER. The CDR3 is 12 amino acids.

The sample holds a few counts of this clonotype. This could be a read error, since a much larger clone is one nucleotide away. CDR3 residues: CASSFFASGPDTQYF. The CDR3 DNA sequence: TGTGCCAGCAGTTTCTTCGCGTCCGGGCCGGATACGCAGTATTTT. V usage is TRBV12-3 or TRBV12-4 and J usage is TRBJ2-3; D is unresolved. The V and J ends lost 3 bases and 6 bases respectively, with 16 bases between them. This CDR3 region has 15 residues.

The chain couples TRBV9 to TRBJ1-2; no clear D gene. The CDR3 is made up of 14 amino acids. The germline V gene has CDR1 SGDLS and CDR2 YYNGEE. The V gene lost 4 bases and the J gene lost 2 bases, with 12 bases spanning the gap. CDR3 amino acids: CASSLSRANYGYTF. DNA of the CDR3: TGTGCCAGCAGCCTATCGAGGGCCAACTATGGCTACACCTTC.

For this clonotype: With a much larger clone just one base away, this may be a read error. No conserved phenylalanine or tryptophan is present at the end of the CDR3, so a read error is the likely explanation. V usage is TRBV28 and J usage is TRBJ2-3; 16 bases agree with TRBD2. Germline V gene lookup returns CDR1 MDHEN and CDR2 SYDVKM. This CDR3 comprises 19 residues. The J segment lost 2 bases and the V segment lost 4 bases, leaving 9 bases of the junction unmatched. The CDR3 spells CASSSSGTSGRANTDTQYI. In nucleotides, the CDR3 is TGTGCCAGCAGTTCCTCGGGGACTAGCGGGAGGGCCAACACAGATACGCAGTATATT.

At least ten counts were recorded for this clonotype. V is TRBV29-1 and J is TRBJ2-5; 7 bases align to TRBD1. Germline CDR1 SQVTM, CDR2 ANQGSEA. V trimming: 6 bases; J trimming: 2 bases; junction bases outside the gene matches: 12. The CDR3 has 15 amino acids. The CDR3 bases are TGCAGCGTGGGGTTGACAGGGACAAGTCAAGAGACCCAGTACTTC. Amino acids: CSVGLTGTSQETQYF.

As to this clonotype: This may be a read error: a much more frequent sequence differs by one nucleotide. The V gene is TRBV7-2, the J gene TRBJ1-2; D is undetermined. CDR3 size: 15 residues. CDR1 and CDR2 from the germline V gene are SGHTA and FQGNSA. The CDR3 sequence is CASSPSAEPHYGYPF. The CDR3 nucleotides are TGTGCCAGCAGCCCTAGCGCGGAACCCCACTATGGCTACCCCTTC.

Of note for this clonotype: A much larger clone is a single base away; this may be a read error. J is TRBJ2-3 and V is TRBV6-2 or TRBV6-3; 15 bases map to TRBD2. The CDR3 spans 20 residues. Germline V gene sequence: CDR1 MNHEY, CDR2 SVGEGT. The CDR3 region has the DNA TGTGCCAGCAGTCACTCGATCAGGACTAGCGGGAGGGAAAGCACAGATACGCAGTATTTT. Translated, it gives CASSHSIRTSGRESTDTQYF.

This clonotype was observed a handful of times. It may be a read error: a sequence one base away is much more abundant. The gene calls are TRBV11-2 and TRBJ2-7; D could derive from TRBD1 or TRBD2 (5 bases each). This CDR3 has 14 residues. The germline CDR1 and CDR2 sequences are SGHAT and FQNNGV. Deletions cut 1 base from V and 7 bases from J, with 14 bases between. The CDR3 loop is CASSLAGTPGEQYF. In DNA, the CDR3 is TGTGCCAGCAGCTTAGCCGGGACCCCCGGGGAGCAGTACTTC.

This clonotype was detected many times. The chain combines TRBV5-1 with TRBJ2-1, with D possibly being TRBD2 (6 bases). Germline V gives CDR1 SGHRS, CDR2 YFSETQ. The CDR3 has 15 residues. Deletions cut 0 bases from V and 4 bases from J, with 11 bases between. The chain's CDR3 is CASSLGSGTYNEQFF. DNA for the CDR3: TGCGCCAGCAGCTTGGGTAGCGGAACATACAATGAGCAGTTCTTC.

On this clonotype: The junction differs from germline at one of its ends, possibly a read error. This chain connects TRBV6-2 or TRBV6-3 to TRBJ2-5; weak D call: TRBD2 (6 bases). This CDR3 has 16 residues. CDR1 and CDR2 (germline): MNHEY, SVGEGT. CDR3 amino acids: CASSHSEGLYQETQYF. The CDR3 DNA is TGTGCCAGCAGTCACTCCGAGGGACTTTACCAAGAGACCCAGTACTTC.

This clonotype was seen repeatedly, ten times or more. The chain employs TRBV5-1 and TRBJ2-3; 10 bases are shared with TRBD2. CDR1 and CDR2 (germline): SGHRS, YFSETQ. Trimming cost V 0 bases and J 8 bases; bases outside gene matches: 12. The CDR3 length is 17 residues. CDR3 sequence: CASSLDLAGANPGTQYF. CDR3 sequence (DNA): TGCGCCAGCAGCTTGGACCTAGCGGGAGCCAACCCGGGTACGCAGTATTTT. The full variable domain, its missing parts supplied by reference TRBV5-1 and TRBJ2-3, is KAGVTQTPRYLIKTRGQQVTLSCSPISGHRSVSWYQQTPGQGLQFLFEYFSETQRNKGNFPGRFSGRQFSNSRSEMNVSTLELGDSALYLCASSLDLAGANPGTQYFGPGTRLTVL.

This clonotype was seen at least ten times. The chain joins TRBV19 to TRBJ1-5; 8 bases map to TRBD1. CDR3 length: 15 residues. CDR1 and CDR2 (germline): LNHDA, SQIVND (reference sequence). V was clipped by 5 bases and J by 6 bases; unmatched bases: 9. The CDR3 loop is CASSLKTGVRQPQHF. The CDR3 DNA reads as TGTGCCAGTAGTCTAAAGACAGGGGTACGTCAGCCCCAGCATTTT.